This T cell receptor beta chain is drawn from a study of T-cell memory formation after mild COVID-19. V was clipped by 0 bases and J by 2 bases, with 14 bases between them. CDR1 and CDR2 from the germline V gene are SGHRS and YFSETQ. The CDR3 is made up of 16 amino acids. TCRdb itself ran the 5' RACE reads through MiXCR, one entry per CDR3 protein. This sample has over 25,000 distinct CDR3 sequences, with around a fifth found just once. Ten or more counts support this clonotype. Sequences were obtained from PBMCs or a T cell subset sorted from them (not recorded which). The sequence came from an adult who had mild COVID-19 (a few samples of this study predate the infection). Cell type and time point are not known. This sequence joins TRBV5-1 and TRBJ2-5; a weak D match, TRBD1 (6 bases). The DNA for the CDR3 is TGCGCCAGCAGCTTGGGTCTGGGGGCCGTTCAAGAGACCCAGTACTTC. This gives the protein CASSLGLGAVQETQYF.